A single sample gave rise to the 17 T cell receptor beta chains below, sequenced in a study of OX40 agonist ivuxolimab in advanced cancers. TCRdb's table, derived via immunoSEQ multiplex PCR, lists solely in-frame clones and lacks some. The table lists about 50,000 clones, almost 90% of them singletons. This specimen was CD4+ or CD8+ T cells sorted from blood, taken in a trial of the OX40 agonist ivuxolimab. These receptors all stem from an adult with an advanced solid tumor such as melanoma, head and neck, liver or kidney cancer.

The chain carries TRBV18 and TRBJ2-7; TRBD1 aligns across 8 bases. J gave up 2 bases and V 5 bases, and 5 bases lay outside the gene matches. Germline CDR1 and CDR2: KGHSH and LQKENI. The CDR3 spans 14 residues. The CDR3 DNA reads TGTGCCAGCTCAGAAGGACAGGGAGCCTACGAGCAGTACTTC. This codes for CASSEGQGAYEQYF.

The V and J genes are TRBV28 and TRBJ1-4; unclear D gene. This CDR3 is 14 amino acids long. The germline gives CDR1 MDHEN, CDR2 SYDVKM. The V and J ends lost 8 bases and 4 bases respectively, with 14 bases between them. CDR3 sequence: CASGYPTLNEKLFF. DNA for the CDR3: TGTGCCAGCGGATACCCGACGCTTAATGAAAAACTGTTTTTT.

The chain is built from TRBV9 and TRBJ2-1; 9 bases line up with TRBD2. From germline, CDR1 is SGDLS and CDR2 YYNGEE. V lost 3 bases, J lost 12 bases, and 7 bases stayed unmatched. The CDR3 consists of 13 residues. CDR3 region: CASSASSGEAQFF. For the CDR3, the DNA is TGTGCCAGCAGCGCCTCTAGCGGGGAAGCGCAGTTCTTC.

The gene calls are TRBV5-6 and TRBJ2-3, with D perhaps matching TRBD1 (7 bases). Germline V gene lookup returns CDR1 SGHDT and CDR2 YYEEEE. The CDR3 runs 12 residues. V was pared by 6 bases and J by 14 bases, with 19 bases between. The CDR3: CASIRIGGGTYF. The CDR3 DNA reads TGTGCCAGCATCCGTATAGGAGGGGGCACGTATTTT.

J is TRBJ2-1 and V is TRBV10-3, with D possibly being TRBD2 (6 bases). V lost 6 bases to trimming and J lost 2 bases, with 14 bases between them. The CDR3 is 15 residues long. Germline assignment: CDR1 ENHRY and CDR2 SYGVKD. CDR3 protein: CAISPGTGAYNEQFF. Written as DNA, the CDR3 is TGTGCCATCAGCCCGGGTACGGGAGCCTACAATGAGCAGTTCTTC.

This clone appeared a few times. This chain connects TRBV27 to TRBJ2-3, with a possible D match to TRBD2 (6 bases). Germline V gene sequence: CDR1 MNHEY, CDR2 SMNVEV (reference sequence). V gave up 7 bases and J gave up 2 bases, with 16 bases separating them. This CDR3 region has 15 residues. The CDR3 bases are TGTGCCAGCACCTCACCGCGGGGTCCCACAGATACGCAGTATTTT. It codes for CASTSPRGPTDTQYF.

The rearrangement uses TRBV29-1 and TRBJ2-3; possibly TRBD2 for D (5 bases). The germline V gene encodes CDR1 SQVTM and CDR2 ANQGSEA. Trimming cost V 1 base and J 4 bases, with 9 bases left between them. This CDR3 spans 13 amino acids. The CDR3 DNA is TGCAGCGTTGAAGGGTGGGAGTCAGATACGCAGTATTTT. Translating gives CSVEGWESDTQYF.

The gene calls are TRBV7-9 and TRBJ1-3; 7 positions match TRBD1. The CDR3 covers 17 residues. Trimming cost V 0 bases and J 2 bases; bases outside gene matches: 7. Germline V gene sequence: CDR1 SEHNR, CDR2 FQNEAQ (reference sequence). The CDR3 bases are TGTGCCAGCAGCTTAGCCCCCCGGACAGGTGCTGGAAACACCATATATTTT. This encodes CASSLAPRTGAGNTIYF.

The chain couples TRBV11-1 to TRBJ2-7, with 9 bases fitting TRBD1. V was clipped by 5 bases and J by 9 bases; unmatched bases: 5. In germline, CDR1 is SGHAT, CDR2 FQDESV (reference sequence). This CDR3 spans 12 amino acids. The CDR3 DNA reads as TGTGCCAGCAGCCACGGGACAGGGTGGCAGTACTTC. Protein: CASSHGTGWQYF.

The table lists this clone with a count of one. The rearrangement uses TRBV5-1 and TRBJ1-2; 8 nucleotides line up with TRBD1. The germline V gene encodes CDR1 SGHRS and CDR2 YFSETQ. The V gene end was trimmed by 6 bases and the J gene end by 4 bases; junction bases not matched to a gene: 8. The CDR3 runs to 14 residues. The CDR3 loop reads CASTQGAESYGYTF. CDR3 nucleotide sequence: TGCGCCAGCACCCAGGGGGCTGAGTCCTATGGCTACACCTTC.

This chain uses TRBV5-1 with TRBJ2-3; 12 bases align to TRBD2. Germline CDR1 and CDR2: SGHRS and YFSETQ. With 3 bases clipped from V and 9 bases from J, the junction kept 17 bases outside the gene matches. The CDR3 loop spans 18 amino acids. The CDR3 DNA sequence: TGCGCCAGCAGCTACTTACCGGGACTAGCGGGCGCGGATTTCACGCAGTATTTT. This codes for CASSYLPGLAGADFTQYF. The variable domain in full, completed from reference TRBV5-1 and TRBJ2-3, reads KAGVTQTPRYLIKTRGQQVTLSCSPISGHRSVSWYQQTPGQGLQFLFEYFSETQRNKGNFPGRFSGRQFSNSRSEMNVSTLELGDSALYLCASSYLPGLAGADFTQYFGPGTRLTVL.

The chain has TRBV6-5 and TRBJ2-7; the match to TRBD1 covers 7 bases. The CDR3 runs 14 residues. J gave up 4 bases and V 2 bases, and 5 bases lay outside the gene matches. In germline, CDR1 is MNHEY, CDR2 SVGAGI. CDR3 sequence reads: CASSYDRVSYEQYF. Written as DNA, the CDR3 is TGTGCCAGCAGTTACGACAGGGTTTCTTACGAGCAGTACTTC.

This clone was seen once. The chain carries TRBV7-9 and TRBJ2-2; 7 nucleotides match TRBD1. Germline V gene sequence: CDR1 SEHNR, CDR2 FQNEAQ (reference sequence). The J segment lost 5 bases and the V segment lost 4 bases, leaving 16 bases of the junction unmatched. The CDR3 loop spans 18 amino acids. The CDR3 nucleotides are TGTGCCAGCAGCTCGCGTGTCAGCAGACAGGGCCGGACCGGGGAGCTGTTTTTT. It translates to CASSSRVSRQGRTGELFF.

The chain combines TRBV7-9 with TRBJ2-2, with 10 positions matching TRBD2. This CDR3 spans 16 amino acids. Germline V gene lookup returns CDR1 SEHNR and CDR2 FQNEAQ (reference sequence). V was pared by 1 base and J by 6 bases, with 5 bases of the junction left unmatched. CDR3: CASSLGGLALSGELFF. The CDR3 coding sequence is TGTGCCAGCAGCTTAGGGGGACTAGCGCTTTCCGGGGAGCTGTTTTTT.

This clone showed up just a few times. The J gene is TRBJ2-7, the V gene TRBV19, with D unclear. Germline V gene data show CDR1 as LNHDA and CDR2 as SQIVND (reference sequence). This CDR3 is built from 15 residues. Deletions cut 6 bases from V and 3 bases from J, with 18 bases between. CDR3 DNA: TGTGCCAGTAGGAGGTCCCCCGACCCCCTCTACGAGCAGTACTTC. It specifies CASRRSPDPLYEQYF.

CDR3 nucleotide sequence: TGTGCCAGCAGCCCCGCAAGGGGGCCTTCCCTTTATGGCTACACCTTC. Its translation is CASSPARGPSLYGYTF. The chain employs TRBV7-2 and TRBJ1-2; 7 nucleotides line up with TRBD1. CDR3 length equals 16 residues. The J segment lost 5 bases and the V segment lost 5 bases, leaving 14 bases of the junction unmatched. Germline values: CDR1 SGHTA, CDR2 FQGNSA. The full variable domain, its missing parts supplied by reference TRBV7-2 and TRBJ1-2, is GAGVSQSPSNKVTEKGKDVELRCDPISGHTALYWYRQSLGQGLEFLIYFQGNSAPDKSGLPSDRFSAERTGGSVSTLTIQRTQQEDSAVYLCASSPARGPSLYGYTFGSGTRLTVV.

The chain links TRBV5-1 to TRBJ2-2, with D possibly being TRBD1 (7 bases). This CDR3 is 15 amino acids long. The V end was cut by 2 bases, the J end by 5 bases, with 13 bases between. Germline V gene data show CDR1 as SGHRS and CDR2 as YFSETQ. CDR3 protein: CASSLATGRTGELFF. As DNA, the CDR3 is TGCGCCAGCAGCTTAGCGACAGGGAGGACCGGGGAGCTGTTTTTT.